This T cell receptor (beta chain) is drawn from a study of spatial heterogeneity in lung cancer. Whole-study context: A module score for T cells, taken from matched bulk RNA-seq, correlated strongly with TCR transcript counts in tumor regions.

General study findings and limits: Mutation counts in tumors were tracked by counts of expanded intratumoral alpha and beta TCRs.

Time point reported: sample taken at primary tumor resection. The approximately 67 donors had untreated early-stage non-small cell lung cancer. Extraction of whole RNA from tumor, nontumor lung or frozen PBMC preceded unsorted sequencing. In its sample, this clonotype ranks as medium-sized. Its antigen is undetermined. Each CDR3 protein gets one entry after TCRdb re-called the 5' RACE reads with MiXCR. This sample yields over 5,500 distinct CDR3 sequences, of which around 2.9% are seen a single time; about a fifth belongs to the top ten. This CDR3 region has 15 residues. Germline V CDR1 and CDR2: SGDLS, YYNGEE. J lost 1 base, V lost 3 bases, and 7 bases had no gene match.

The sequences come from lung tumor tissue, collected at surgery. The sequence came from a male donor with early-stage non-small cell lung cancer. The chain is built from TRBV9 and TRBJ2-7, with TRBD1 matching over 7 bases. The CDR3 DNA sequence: TGTGCCAGCAGCGAGAGACAGGGCTCTTCCTACGAGCAGTACTTC. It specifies CASSERQGSSYEQYF. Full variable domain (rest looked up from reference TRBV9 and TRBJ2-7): DSGVTQTPKHLITATGQRVTLRCSPRSGDLSVYWYQQSLDQGLQFLIQYYNGEERAKGNILERFSAQQFPDLHSELNLSSLELGDSALYFCASSERQGSSYEQYFGPGTRLTVT.